The present TCR beta chain was sequenced within a study of OX40 agonist ivuxolimab in advanced cancers. Study-level background: Ivuxolimab was an agonistic, fully human IgG2 monoclonal antibody directed against OX40 (CD134), a costimulatory receptor. Partial responses occurred in three dose-escalation patients: two with cutaneous melanoma and one with hepatocellular carcinoma. Intravenous ivuxolimab was administered to patients every 2 weeks at six dose levels: 0.01, 0.1, 0.3, 1.5, 3 and 10 mg/kg. Prior anti-PD-1, anti-PD-L1 or anti-CTLA-4 therapy was permitted, and checkpoint inhibitors had been received by 30% to 40% of dose-escalation patients. Of the 50 or so patients in dose escalation, some 20 had hepatocellular carcinoma, some 15 had melanoma, 9 had renal cell carcinoma and 9 had head and neck cancer. The monotherapy dose-escalation portion (N ≈ 57 patients) of the phase I ivuxolimab trial is reported in the paper. In the dose-escalation cohort, 70% to 90% of patients were male, and the mean age was approximately 60 years with a range of roughly 20 to 80. The purpose of peripheral TCRbeta sequencing was to test whether ivuxolimab changed TCR sequence diversity and led to clonal T-cell expansion. Findings and caveats that apply to the study as a whole: The antigen specificity of the clonally expanded peripheral T cells was not determined. After ivuxolimab, CD8+ T cells had more expanded clones than CD4+ T cells on average. At doses of 0.1 to 3.0 mg/kg, clonal expansion of both CD4+ and CD8+ T cells in blood was seen between baseline and week 6. Partial responders in the 0.1-3.0 mg/kg groups had among the lowest normalized peripheral clonal expansion, especially among CD8+ T cells. Low levels of normalized T-cell clonal expansion were also seen in some patients who did not respond.

Genomic DNA was extracted from sorted cells for sequencing of the TCRbeta CDR3 region. The immunoSEQ Assay was used for sequencing of TCRbeta CDR3 regions. TCRdb took this table from immuneACCESS and kept in-frame rearrangements with V and J called. Such tables lack part of the clones; where checked against another copy, unresolved V genes explain under half of the gap, and the rest is unexplained. The sample contains roughly 42,000 clones, around 85% of them found a single time. About 16% of the sample is in the top ten clones. Concerning this clone: What antigen it recognizes has not been identified. Base qualities are not at hand, and no much larger clone is one base apart.

V is cut by 3 bases and J by 0 bases, and the space between the germline ends is 11 bases. In the germline V gene (reference sequence), CDR1 corresponds to MNHEY and CDR2 to SMNVEV. Taken from cysteine to phenylalanine, the CDR3 has 15 residues. Solely the CDR3 DNA is kept, with 45 bases framed from the first base. The trial excluded patients who had a history of autoimmune disease or who were on systemic immunosuppression. Peripheral blood for TCR sequencing was collected from all dose cohorts at baseline, on cycle 4 day 1, and on cycle 7 day 1. Samples were obtained from an open-label, multicenter, first-in-human phase I dose-escalation trial of ivuxolimab. Adults with locally advanced or metastatic head and neck squamous cell, hepatocellular, melanoma or renal cell carcinoma were enrolled in the trial. CD4+ and CD8+ T cells were sorted separately from peripheral blood before TCR sequencing.

The specimen was CD4+ or CD8+ T cells sorted from blood, collected in a trial of the OX40 agonist ivuxolimab. The rearranged chain carries TRBV27 and TRBJ1-1; TRBD1 might be the D gene, on 5 matching bases. The receptor was derived from an adult with an advanced solid tumor such as melanoma, head and neck, liver or kidney cancer. CDR3 reads: CASSLVGTVNTEAFF. The DNA reads as follows: TGTGCCAGCAGTTTGGTAGGGACGGTGAACACTGAAGCTTTCTTT.